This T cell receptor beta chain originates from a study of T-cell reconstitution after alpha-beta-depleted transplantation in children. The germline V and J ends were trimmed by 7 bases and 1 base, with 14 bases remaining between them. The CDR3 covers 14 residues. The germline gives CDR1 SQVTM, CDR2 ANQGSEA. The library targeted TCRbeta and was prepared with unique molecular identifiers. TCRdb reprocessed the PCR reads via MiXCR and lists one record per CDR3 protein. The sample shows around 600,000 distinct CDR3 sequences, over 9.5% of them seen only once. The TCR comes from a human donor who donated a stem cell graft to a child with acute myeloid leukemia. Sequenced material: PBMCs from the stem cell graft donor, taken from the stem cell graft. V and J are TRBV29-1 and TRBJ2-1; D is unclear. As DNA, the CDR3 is TGCAGCGCCCCAAAGACACTATCCTACAATGAGCAGTTCTTC. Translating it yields CSAPKTLSYNEQFF.